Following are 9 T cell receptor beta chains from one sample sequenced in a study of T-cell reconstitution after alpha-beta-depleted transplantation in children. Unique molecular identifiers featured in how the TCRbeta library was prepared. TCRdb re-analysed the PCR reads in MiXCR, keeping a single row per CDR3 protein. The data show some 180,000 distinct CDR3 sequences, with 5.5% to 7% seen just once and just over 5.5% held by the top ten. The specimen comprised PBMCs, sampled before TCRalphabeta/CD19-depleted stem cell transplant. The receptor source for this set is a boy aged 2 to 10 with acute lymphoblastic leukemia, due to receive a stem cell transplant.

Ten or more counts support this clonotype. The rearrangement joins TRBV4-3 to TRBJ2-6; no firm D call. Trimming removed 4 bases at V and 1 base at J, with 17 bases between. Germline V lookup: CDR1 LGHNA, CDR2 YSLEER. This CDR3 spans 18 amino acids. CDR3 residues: CASSLSQDSQSGANVLTF. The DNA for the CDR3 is TGCGCCAGCAGCCTTAGCCAGGATTCCCAATCTGGGGCCAACGTCCTGACTTTC.

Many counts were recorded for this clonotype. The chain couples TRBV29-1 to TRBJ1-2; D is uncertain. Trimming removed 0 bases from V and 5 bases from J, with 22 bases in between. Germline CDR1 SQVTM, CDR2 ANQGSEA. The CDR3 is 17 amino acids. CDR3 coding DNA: TGCAGCGTTGAAGACCGCACCAATAAGGACGGAACTTATGGCTACACCTTC. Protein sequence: CSVEDRTNKDGTYGYTF.

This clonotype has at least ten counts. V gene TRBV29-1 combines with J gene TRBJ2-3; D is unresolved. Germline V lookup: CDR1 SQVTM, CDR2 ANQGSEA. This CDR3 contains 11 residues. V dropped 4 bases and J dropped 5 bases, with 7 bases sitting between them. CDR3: CSVGKGDTQYF. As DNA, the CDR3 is TGCAGCGTTGGAAAGGGAGATACGCAGTATTTT.

CDR3 DNA: TGTGCCAGCAGCCGGACGGACGGGGATGGCTACACCTTC. It specifies CASSRTDGDGYTF. This chain connects TRBV3-1 to TRBJ1-2; no definite D call. This CDR3 comprises 13 residues. The germline V gene has CDR1 LGHDT and CDR2 YNNKEL (reference sequence). The germline V and J ends were trimmed by 4 bases and 6 bases, with 12 bases remaining between them. Variable domain in full (rest from reference TRBV3-1 and TRBJ1-2): DTAVSQTPKYLVTQMGNDKSIKCEQNLGHDTMYWYKQDSKKFLKIMFSYNNKELIINETVPNRFSPKSPDKAHLNLHINSLELGDSAVYFCASSRTDGDGYTFGSGTRLTVV.

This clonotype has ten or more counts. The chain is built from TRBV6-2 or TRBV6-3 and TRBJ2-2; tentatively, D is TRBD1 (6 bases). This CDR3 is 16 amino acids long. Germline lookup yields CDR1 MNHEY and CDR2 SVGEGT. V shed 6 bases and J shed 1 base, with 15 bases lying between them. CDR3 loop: CASRLDIQGNTGELFF. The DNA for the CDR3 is TGTGCCAGCAGACTAGATATACAGGGGAACACCGGGGAGCTGTTTTTT.

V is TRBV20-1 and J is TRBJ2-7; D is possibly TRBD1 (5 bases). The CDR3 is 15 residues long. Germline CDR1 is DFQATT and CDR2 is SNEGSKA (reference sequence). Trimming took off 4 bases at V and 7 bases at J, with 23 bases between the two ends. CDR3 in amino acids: CSATYRQLASEEQYF. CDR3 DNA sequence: TGCAGTGCTACCTACCGACAGCTGGCTTCGGAGGAGCAGTACTTC.

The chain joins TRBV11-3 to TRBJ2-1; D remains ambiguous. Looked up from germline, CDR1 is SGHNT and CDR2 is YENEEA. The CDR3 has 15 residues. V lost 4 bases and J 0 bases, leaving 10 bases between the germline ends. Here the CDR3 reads CASSSSKSSYNEQFF. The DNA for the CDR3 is TGTGCCAGCAGCTCCTCGAAGAGCTCCTACAATGAGCAGTTCTTC.

The chain's CDR3 is CASSQDVRTGGEQYF. The CDR3 region has the DNA TGTGCCAGCAGCCAAGATGTAAGGACAGGGGGCGAGCAGTACTTC. V gene TRBV3-1 combines with J gene TRBJ2-7; 10 bases align to TRBD1. The CDR3 covers 15 residues. Per the germline V gene, CDR1 is LGHDT and CDR2 is YNNKEL (reference sequence). V gave up 0 bases and J gave up 6 bases; unmatched junction bases: 5.

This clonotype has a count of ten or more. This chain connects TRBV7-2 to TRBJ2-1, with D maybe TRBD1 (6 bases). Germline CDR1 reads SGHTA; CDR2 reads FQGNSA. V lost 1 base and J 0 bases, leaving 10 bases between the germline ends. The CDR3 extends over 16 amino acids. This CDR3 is CASSLGGPSSYNEQFF. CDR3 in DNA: TGTGCCAGCAGCTTAGGGGGGCCGAGCTCCTACAATGAGCAGTTCTTC.